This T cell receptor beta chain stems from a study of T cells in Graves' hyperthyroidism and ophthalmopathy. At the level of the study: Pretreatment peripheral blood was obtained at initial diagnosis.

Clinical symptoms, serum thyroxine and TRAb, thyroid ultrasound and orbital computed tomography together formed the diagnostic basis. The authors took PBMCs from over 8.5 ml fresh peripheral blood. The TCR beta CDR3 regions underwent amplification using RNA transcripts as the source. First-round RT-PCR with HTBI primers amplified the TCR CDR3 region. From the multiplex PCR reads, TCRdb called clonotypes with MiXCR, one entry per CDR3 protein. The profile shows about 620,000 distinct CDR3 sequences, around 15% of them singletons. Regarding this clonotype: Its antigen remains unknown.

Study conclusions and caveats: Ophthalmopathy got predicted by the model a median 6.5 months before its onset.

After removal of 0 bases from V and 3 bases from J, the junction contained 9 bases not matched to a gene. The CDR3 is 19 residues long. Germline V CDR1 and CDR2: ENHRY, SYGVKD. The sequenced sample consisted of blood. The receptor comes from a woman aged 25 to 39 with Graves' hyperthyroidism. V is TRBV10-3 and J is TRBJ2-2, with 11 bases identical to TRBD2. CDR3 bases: TGTGCCATCAGTGAGTCCCTAGCGGGAGGTCCAGTGGACACCGGGGAGCTGTTTTTT. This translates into CAISESLAGGPVDTGELFF.